The clone carrying this T cell receptor (beta chain) is labeled as medium-sized. The target antigen is unknown. TCRdb ran MiXCR on the 5' RACE reads and lists one entry per CDR3 protein. The sample holds 50,000 or so distinct CDR3 sequences, 12% seen once. The sample originates from a study of T-cell memory formation after mild COVID-19. Study-level information: There were largely donor-specific TCR clusters. Findings and limits, study-wide: Clones contracting across day 15 to 85 had a balanced CD4/CD8 profile; later expanding clones leaned CD4+. Contracting CD4+ clones were located mainly in CM and EM, and CD8+ clones in EMRA.

CDR1 is SGHRS, CDR2 YFSETQ, per germline. V gave up 8 bases and J gave up 3 bases; unmatched junction bases: 8. The CDR3 runs 13 residues. This TCR came from a man aged 18 to 35 who had mild COVID-19 (a few samples of this study predate the infection). Cell type and time point are not known. The specimen was PBMCs or a T cell subset sorted from them (not recorded which). The chain couples TRBV5-1 to TRBJ2-7; 7 bases are shared with TRBD1. In DNA form, the CDR3 reads TGCGCCAGTAGAGGGACAGTAGACTACGAGCAGTACTTC. Encoded protein: CASRGTVDYEQYF.